Following are 8 T cell receptor beta chains from one sample sequenced in a study of T-cell memory formation after mild COVID-19. TCRdb re-analysed the 5' RACE reads in MiXCR, keeping a single row per CDR3 protein. The data contain about 350,000 distinct CDR3 sequences, approximately 14% of them seen just once; the ten biggest clones take up 22%. The sequenced material came from PBMCs or a T cell subset sorted from them (not recorded which). Receptors originate from a man aged 18 to 29 who had mild COVID-19 (a few samples of this study predate the infection). Cell type and time point are not known.

V usage is TRBV20-1 and J usage is TRBJ1-4, with 8 bases aligning to TRBD1. The CDR3 is 16 amino acids. J was trimmed by 2 bases and V by 1 base; bases with no gene match: 6. Germline V gene sequence: CDR1 DFQATT, CDR2 SNEGSKA (reference sequence). Here the CDR3 DNA reads TGCAGTGCTAGAGGCAGCAGGGGGCTTACTAATGAAAAACTGTTTTTT. Its protein is CSARGSRGLTNEKLFF.

The J gene is TRBJ1-6, the V gene TRBV20-1; no definite D call. The germline V and J ends were trimmed by 1 base and 5 bases, with 15 bases remaining between them. Germline values: CDR1 DFQATT, CDR2 SNEGSKA (reference sequence). This CDR3 is 16 amino acids long. The CDR3 reads CSARVSPRRNNSPLHF. In DNA, the CDR3 is TGCAGTGCTAGAGTTTCGCCGCGGAGGAATAATTCACCCCTCCACTTT.

The V gene is TRBV6-5, the J gene TRBJ2-7; D may match TRBD1 or TRBD2 (5 bases each). This CDR3 is 15 amino acids long. Germline loops: CDR1 MNHEY, CDR2 SVGAGI. Trimming cost V 0 bases and J 5 bases, with 14 bases left between them. The CDR3 loop reads CASSYSGTLEDEQYF. CDR3 DNA sequence: TGTGCCAGCAGTTACTCGGGGACCTTGGAGGACGAGCAGTACTTC.

The chain combines TRBV4-3 with TRBJ2-5; the match to TRBD2 covers 10 bases. Trimming removed 4 bases from V and 3 bases from J; junction bases left unmatched: 5. This CDR3 spans 15 amino acids. From germline, CDR1 is LGHNA and CDR2 YSLEER. As DNA, the CDR3 is TGCGCCAGCAGCCCAAGCGGGGGGGCAAAAGAGACCCAGTACTTC. Encoded protein: CASSPSGGAKETQYF.

This chain joins TRBV6-5 and TRBJ1-6; no definite D call. The CDR3 consists of 14 residues. Germline CDR1 MNHEY, CDR2 SVGAGI. Between the trimmed V and J ends, which lost 2 bases and 6 bases, there was a span of 8 bases. CDR3 nucleotide sequence: TGTGCCAGCAGTTACGAGCGGGTTAATTCACCCCTCCACTTT. Residues: CASSYERVNSPLHF.

This chain links TRBV6-5 with TRBJ1-1, with D unclear. Germline CDR1 is MNHEY and CDR2 is SVGAGI. The germline V and J ends were trimmed by 2 bases and 3 bases, with 13 bases remaining between them. The CDR3 has 15 residues. CDR3 region: CASSYDAGRHTEAFF. In DNA form, the CDR3 reads TGTGCCAGCAGTTACGACGCTGGGAGGCACACTGAAGCTTTCTTT.

This clonotype was detected only a few times. This chain uses TRBV12-3 or TRBV12-4 with TRBJ1-1, with TRBD1 identical over 8 bases. This CDR3 comprises 13 residues. V lost 6 bases and J lost 4; bases outside the gene matches: 4. In DNA form, the CDR3 reads TGTGCCAGCAGGCGGACAGGGCCCACTGAAGCTTTCTTT. It specifies CASRRTGPTEAFF.

The rearrangement joins TRBV10-3 to TRBJ2-2; 8 bases agree with TRBD1. Unmatched junction bases numbered 16, after V lost 7 bases and J lost 6 bases. Germline V CDR1 and CDR2: ENHRY, SYGVKD. CDR3 length equals 17 residues. The CDR3 region is CAIKKDDRGTYAGELFF. In DNA, the CDR3 is TGTGCCATCAAGAAGGATGACAGGGGCACATACGCCGGGGAGCTGTTTTTT.